Below are 32 T cell receptor beta chains sequenced from a single sample in a study of T cell responses to AZD1222 COVID-19 vaccine. Profiled with immunoSEQ multiplex PCR; TCRdb holds only in-frame clones, not every one. Among about 86,000 clones listed, almost 90% were seen once. This specimen consisted of peripheral blood, obtained on day 0 of MenACWY control vaccination. These receptors were collected from an adult in good health.

The chain is built from TRBV14 and TRBJ1-4; TRBD1 is a possible D gene (5 bases). V dropped 5 bases and J dropped 2 bases, with 15 bases sitting between them. Germline V gene sequence: CDR1 SGHDN, CDR2 FVKESK. The CDR3 contains 16 residues. The CDR3 DNA reads TGTGCCAGCAGCTTCGGGGGTCTGCAGACTAATGAAAAACTGTTTTTT. This sequence encodes CASSFGGLQTNEKLFF.

The gene calls are TRBV28 and TRBJ2-5, with 9 bases fitting TRBD1. The CDR3 has 16 residues. Germline lookup yields CDR1 MDHEN and CDR2 SYDVKM. V dropped 5 bases and J dropped 2; count of bases not matched to a gene: 9. The CDR3 bases are TGTGCCAGCAGTGGGGGGGGACAGGGATTGCAAGAGACCCAGTACTTC. Encoded protein: CASSGGGQGLQETQYF.

V gene TRBV14 combines with J gene TRBJ2-3; D is uncertain. Germline values: CDR1 SGHDN, CDR2 FVKESK. Trimming stripped 0 bases from V and 2 bases from J, with 9 bases between. The length of the CDR3 is 15 residues. For the CDR3, the DNA is TGTGCCAGCAGCCAAGATAGGACGCACACAGATACGCAGTATTTT. This translates into CASSQDRTHTDTQYF.

This clone was observed a single time. The chain uses TRBV5-1 and TRBJ1-1, with TRBD1 as a possible D gene (5 bases). CDR3 size: 13 residues. Trimming pared 4 bases from V and 1 base from J, leaving 8 bases between. Germline assignment: CDR1 SGHRS and CDR2 YFSETQ. The CDR3 loop reads CASSLQGNTEAFF. DNA of the CDR3: TGCGCCAGCAGCCTCCAGGGGAACACTGAAGCTTTCTTT.

The chain couples TRBV7-3 to TRBJ1-3; no definite D call. This CDR3 has 17 amino acids. Germline CDR1 reads SGHTA; CDR2 reads FQGTGA. V gave up 3 bases and J gave up 0 bases, with 15 bases separating them. CDR3 residues: CASSLDGGNLSGNTIYF. In DNA form, the CDR3 reads TGTGCCAGCAGCTTGGACGGAGGCAACCTCTCTGGAAACACCATATATTTT.

The rearrangement uses TRBV6-5 and TRBJ2-1, with D perhaps being TRBD1 or TRBD2 (6 bases each). The germline gives CDR1 MNHEY, CDR2 SVGAGI. Trimming took off 5 bases at V and 8 bases at J, with 16 bases between the two ends. This CDR3 is 14 amino acids long. In nucleotides, the CDR3 is TGTGCCAGCAGTCCCCCGACCGGGGGCCATGAGCAGTTCTTC. It specifies CASSPPTGGHEQFF.

The rearrangement links TRBV7-2 to TRBJ1-1; 11 nucleotides agree with TRBD1. J lost 6 bases, V lost 7 bases, and 22 bases had no gene match. This CDR3 contains 19 residues. CDR1 and CDR2 (germline): SGHTA, FQGNSA. CDR3 DNA: TGTGCCAGCAACCATATCCGGGACAGGGGGAATGGGAAAATCTCTGAAGCTTTCTTT. This gives the protein CASNHIRDRGNGKISEAFF.

The CDR3 nucleotides are TGTGCCAGCAGCGTAGAACCTAGCGGGGGGATGGCCAAAAACATTCAGTACTTC. Its protein is CASSVEPSGGMAKNIQYF. The chain uses TRBV9 and TRBJ2-4; 11 nucleotides line up with TRBD2. Germline-derived CDR1 and CDR2 are SGDLS and YYNGEE. The J segment lost 1 base and the V segment lost 0 bases, leaving 6 bases of the junction unmatched. This CDR3 is built from 18 residues.

The chain links TRBV7-8 to TRBJ2-5; tentative D call: TRBD1 (6 bases). Looked up from germline, CDR1 is SGHVS and CDR2 is FQNEAQ. Trimming left V 5 bases short and J 2 bases short, with 12 bases between. CDR3 length: 14 amino acids. CDR3 amino acids: CASSPGTFQETQYF. DNA for the CDR3: TGTGCCAGCAGCCCCGGGACATTTCAAGAGACCCAGTACTTC. The full variable domain, its missing parts supplied by reference TRBV7-8 and TRBJ2-5, is GAGVSQSPRYKVAKRGQDVALRCDPISGHVSLFWYQQALGQGPEFLTYFQNEAQLDKSGLPSDRFFAERPEGSVSTLKIQRTQQEDSAVYLCASSPGTFQETQYFGPGTRLLVL.

The chain couples TRBV9 to TRBJ1-1; D uncertain. This CDR3 region has 14 residues. V shed 0 bases and J shed 0 bases, with 6 bases lying between them. Germline CDR1 reads SGDLS; CDR2 reads YYNGEE. In nucleotides, the CDR3 is TGTGCCAGCAGCGTAGGGCTAGTGAACACTGAAGCTTTCTTT. It specifies CASSVGLVNTEAFF. Drawing the rest from reference TRBV9 and TRBJ1-1, the complete variable domain is DSGVTQTPKHLITATGQRVTLRCSPRSGDLSVYWYQQSLDQGLQFLIQYYNGEERAKGNILERFSAQQFPDLHSELNLSSLELGDSALYFCASSVGLVNTEAFFGQGTRLTVV.

V gene TRBV19 combines with J gene TRBJ2-7; possible D gene TRBD1, 5 bases. Germline-derived CDR1 and CDR2 are LNHDA and SQIVND (reference sequence). V dropped 5 bases and J dropped 3 bases, with 14 bases sitting between them. The CDR3 runs 14 residues. CDR3 DNA sequence: TGTGCCAGTAGTCCGACAGCTACGAACTACGAGCAGTACTTC. Encoded protein: CASSPTATNYEQYF.

CDR3 sequence (DNA): TGTGCCAGCAGCCAAGAGGGGGGACGGGACTTCTCCTACGAGCAGTACTTC. Translated: CASSQEGGRDFSYEQYF. The V gene is TRBV14, the J gene TRBJ2-7; weak D call: TRBD2 (6 bases). V was clipped by 0 bases and J by 0 bases, with 15 bases between them. Germline CDR1 SGHDN, CDR2 FVKESK. CDR3 length equals 17 residues.

The V call is TRBV7-2, the J call TRBJ2-5; unclear D gene. Germline-derived CDR1 and CDR2 are SGHTA and FQGNSA. The CDR3 totals 13 residues. Trimming removed 6 bases at V and 0 bases at J, with 8 bases between. The CDR3 DNA follows: TGTGCCAGCAGTTCCTCGAACCAAGAGACCCAGTACTTC. Residues: CASSSSNQETQYF.

The CDR3, as DNA: TGTGCCAGCAGCCCCGGACAGGGTCTCTACACCTTC. Translated: CASSPGQGLYTF. This sequence joins TRBV3-1 (or the pseudogene TRBV3-2) and TRBJ1-2, with 8 positions matching TRBD1. Germline V gene data show CDR1 as LGHDT and CDR2 as YNNKEL (reference sequence). The CDR3 has 12 residues. Trimming took 4 bases from V and 10 from J; bases not matched to a gene: 5.

This sequence joins TRBV4-2 and TRBJ2-3; 7 bases align to TRBD2. CDR3 length equals 15 residues. Germline loops: CDR1 LGHNA, CDR2 YNFKEQ. J lost 5 bases, V lost 0 bases, and 5 bases had no gene match. CDR3 sequence reads: CASSQDRGGVDTQYF. The CDR3 DNA reads as TGTGCCAGCAGCCAAGATCGTGGGGGGGTAGATACGCAGTATTTT.

The V and J genes are TRBV5-1 and TRBJ2-2, with 7 positions matching TRBD1. Germline trimming cut 4 bases from V and 4 bases from J; bases unmatched to any gene: 10. Germline V lookup: CDR1 SGHRS, CDR2 YFSETQ. The CDR3 is made up of 16 amino acids. As DNA, the CDR3 is TGCGCCAGCAGCGCAACTACAGGGGTGGGCACCGGGGAGCTGTTTTTT. This translates into CASSATTGVGTGELFF.

The rearrangement uses TRBV5-1 and TRBJ1-2; D not resolved. The CDR3 covers 13 residues. V was cut by 4 bases and J by 0 bases, with 7 bases left in between. CDR1 and CDR2 from the germline V gene are SGHRS and YFSETQ. The CDR3 region has the DNA TGCGCCAGCAGCGAGACATCTAACTATGGCTACACCTTC. Translating gives CASSETSNYGYTF.

The chain combines TRBV7-9 with TRBJ1-1, with TRBD1 identical over 7 bases. After removal of 2 bases from V and 5 bases from J, the junction contained 17 bases not matched to a gene. This CDR3 region has 18 residues. Germline V gene sequence: CDR1 SEHNR, CDR2 FQNEAQ (reference sequence). The CDR3 sequence: CASSLSQGSTGSMTEAFF. The CDR3 DNA follows: TGTGCCAGCAGCTTATCCCAAGGGTCGACAGGGAGTATGACTGAAGCTTTCTTT.

V is TRBV6-5 and J is TRBJ1-6; D not resolved. The CDR3 is 12 amino acids. Between the trimmed V and J ends, which lost 5 bases and 10 bases, there was a span of 9 bases. CDR1 and CDR2 (germline): MNHEY, SVGAGI. In DNA, the CDR3 is TGTGCCAGCAGTAACCCTGGATCACCCCTCCACTTT. Translation gives CASSNPGSPLHF.

The J gene is TRBJ2-1, the V gene TRBV5-6; TRBD2 aligns across 8 bases. This CDR3 comprises 17 residues. Germline CDR1 and CDR2: SGHDT and YYEEEE. Germline trimming cut 1 base from V and 0 bases from J; bases unmatched to any gene: 6. The CDR3 DNA sequence: TGTGCCAGCAGCTTGTTAGCGGGGTTCCTCTCCTACAATGAGCAGTTCTTC. Translated: CASSLLAGFLSYNEQFF.

The table lists this clone with a count of one. J is TRBJ2-3 and V is TRBV20-1, with D maybe TRBD2 (6 bases). Trimming stripped 3 bases from V and 0 bases from J, with 13 bases between. This CDR3 spans 15 amino acids. In germline, CDR1 is DFQATT, CDR2 SNEGSKA (reference sequence). In nucleotides, the CDR3 is TGCAGTGCTAGTCTCCCTGGGGGGAGCACAGATACGCAGTATTTT. Amino acid sequence: CSASLPGGSTDTQYF.

This sequence joins TRBV30 and TRBJ1-5; TRBD1 agrees at 8 bases. The germline gives CDR1 GTSNPN, CDR2 SVGIG (reference sequence). With V trimmed by 0 bases and J by 2 bases, 6 bases remained unmatched. The CDR3 runs to 16 residues. CDR3 residues: CAWSVWSTGGNQPQHF. DNA for the CDR3: TGTGCCTGGAGTGTATGGTCGACAGGGGGCAATCAGCCCCAGCATTTT.

The rearrangement links TRBV30 to TRBJ1-3; a possible D gene is TRBD1 (5 bases). The length of the CDR3 is 13 residues. V shed 4 bases and J shed 4 bases, with 11 bases lying between them. CDR1 and CDR2 (germline): GTSNPN, SVGIG (reference sequence). The CDR3 nucleotides read TGTGCCTGGAATGACGGGGGAGGAAACACCATATATTTT. It codes for CAWNDGGGNTIYF.

The chain carries TRBV7-2 and TRBJ2-1; 9 nucleotides align to TRBD2. CDR1 SGHTA and CDR2 FQGNSA come from the germline V gene. The CDR3 consists of 17 residues. J gave up 0 bases and V 2 bases, and 5 bases lay outside the gene matches. The CDR3 DNA follows: TGTGCCAGCAGCTTATCTGCGGGGGGGAGCTCCTACAATGAGCAGTTCTTC. Protein product: CASSLSAGGSSYNEQFF.

This chain joins TRBV24-1 and TRBJ1-1, with 9 positions matching TRBD1. Trimming took 8 bases from V and 6 from J; bases not matched to a gene: 9. The CDR3 length is 14 residues. The V gene's germline CDR1 is KGHDR and CDR2 SFDVKD. CDR3 DNA: TGTGCCACCACTGACAGGGGGAGCAACCCTGAAGCTTTCTTT. It codes for CATTDRGSNPEAFF.

The J gene is TRBJ2-2, the V gene TRBV2; weak D call: TRBD1 (6 bases). Per the germline V gene, CDR1 is SNHLY and CDR2 is FYNNEI. The CDR3 length is 15 residues. V gave up 4 bases and J gave up 5 bases, with 14 bases separating them. The CDR3 sequence: CASSVLAGVTGELFF. The CDR3 nucleotides read TGTGCCAGCAGTGTTCTCGCAGGGGTGACCGGGGAGCTGTTTTTT. The whole variable domain, filled in from reference TRBV2 and TRBJ2-2, reads EPEVTQTPSHQVTQMGQEVILRCVPISNHLYFYWYRQILGQKVEFLVSFYNNEISEKSEIFDDQFSVERPDGSNFTLKIRSTKLEDSAMYFCASSVLAGVTGELFFGEGSRLTVL.

The chain joins TRBV2 to TRBJ2-7, with unresolved D. V lost 7 bases and J lost 0, with 4 bases in between. The CDR3 is made up of 11 amino acids. Germline CDR1 is SNHLY and CDR2 is FYNNEI. The CDR3 DNA reads as TGTGCCAGCACCAACTCCTACGAGCAGTACTTC. Translating gives CASTNSYEQYF.

The CDR3, as DNA: TGCAGTGCTAGTACGGGGATCGATGGCTACACCTTC. Translation: CSASTGIDGYTF. V and J are TRBV20-1 and TRBJ1-2; D is uncertain. The CDR3 is 12 amino acids. In germline, CDR1 is DFQATT, CDR2 SNEGSKA (reference sequence). V was trimmed by 3 bases and J by 6 bases, leaving 11 bases between them.

The V gene is TRBV29-1, the J gene TRBJ2-1, with no clear D. The CDR3 is 12 residues long. Trimming took 6 bases from V and 6 from J, leaving 12 bases between them. CDR1 and CDR2 (germline): SQVTM, ANQGSEA. The CDR3 loop reads CSVGFRFNEQFF. The CDR3 DNA reads TGCAGCGTGGGGTTCAGATTCAATGAGCAGTTCTTC.

The rearrangement uses TRBV6-6 and TRBJ1-4, with a possible D match to TRBD1 (5 bases). Trimming pared 2 bases from V and 5 bases from J, leaving 15 bases between. The CDR3 contains 16 residues. Germline V lookup: CDR1 MNHNY, CDR2 SVGAGI (reference sequence). DNA for the CDR3: TGTGCCAGCAGTTACGACGTATTCAGGGAGAATGAAAAACTGTTTTTT. It translates to CASSYDVFRENEKLFF.

This chain joins TRBV14 and TRBJ2-5; the D call may be TRBD1 or TRBD2 (6 bases each). CDR1 SGHDN and CDR2 FVKESK come from the germline V gene. V lost 1 base and J 1 base, leaving 28 bases between the germline ends. This CDR3 has 21 amino acids. CDR3: CASSQGGGLESWTETQETQYF. Written as DNA, the CDR3 is TGTGCCAGCAGCCAAGGGGGAGGCTTGGAGTCCTGGACAGAAACCCAAGAGACCCAGTACTTC.

The chain links TRBV21-1 to TRBJ1-1; the DNA was not used to check the table's D call, TRBD1. TRBV21-1 corresponds to a pseudogene. The CDR3 runs to 16 residues. In DNA form, the CDR3 reads TGTGCCAGCAGCCTACGGCCCGGGACACCCAACACTGAAGCTTTCTTT. As protein: CASSLRPGTPNTEAFF.